This T cell receptor (beta chain) was captured in a study of blood T cell repertoires in COVID-19. Assay used: immunoSEQ multiplex PCR; TCRdb lists only in-frame clones, some missing. The repertoire holds 150,000 to 200,000 clones, under 85% seen once, with approximately 9.8% in the top ten. Per germline, CDR1 SGDLS and CDR2 YYNGEE. V dropped 3 bases and J dropped 5; count of bases not matched to a gene: 5. CDR3 length: 15 residues. What was sequenced was peripheral blood. The clonotype originates from a woman older than 75 with acute or convalescent COVID-19. The chain employs TRBV9 and TRBJ2-1, with 10 bases matching TRBD1. CDR3 sequence: CASSDPGQGNNEQFF. The CDR3 coding sequence is TGTGCCAGCAGCGACCCGGGACAGGGGAACAATGAGCAGTTCTTC.